This entry lists 20 T cell receptor beta chains sequenced from one sample in a study of regulatory T cells in long-lasting Graves disease. iRepertoire HTBI primers and Arm-PCR of CDR3 regions built TCR beta libraries. Using its own MiXCR run on the multiplex PCR reads, TCRdb lists one record per CDR3 protein. Here the sample spans 300,000 to 350,000 distinct CDR3 sequences, around a fifth being singletons. Specified time point: persistent/refractory GD, antithyroid drugs over 5 years with positive TRAb. Generation of the TCR library employed RNA extracted from PBMCs. Sequenced here: peripheral blood mononuclear cells (PBMCs), sampled when the disease was refractory, from a patient treated with antithyroid drugs. The origin of the receptors is a female donor with Graves disease.

This clonotype was seen ten or more times. The CDR3 DNA reads TGCAAACAGGGGGGGGCCTATGGCTACACCTTC. Translating gives CKQGGAYGYTF. V and J are TRBV20-1 and TRBJ1-2, with TRBD1 matching 8 bases. This CDR3 spans 11 amino acids. The V gene's germline CDR1 is DFQATT and CDR2 SNEGSKA (reference sequence).

The chain is built from TRBV18 and TRBJ1-2, with a possible D match to TRBD1 (5 bases). The CDR3 length is 13 residues. V was shortened by 3 bases and J by 7 bases, with 12 bases between the two germline ends. CDR1 and CDR2 from the germline V gene are KGHSH and LQKENI. The CDR3 here is CASSPGDSRGYTF. CDR3 bases: TGTGCCAGCTCACCTGGGGACTCGCGTGGCTACACCTTC.

This clonotype came up once. A much larger clone is a single base away; this may be a read error. The J gene is TRBJ2-5, the V gene TRBV7-9, with D maybe TRBD2 (5 bases). The germline V gene encodes CDR1 SEHNR and CDR2 FQNEAQ (reference sequence). The CDR3 runs to 16 residues. CDR3 in amino acids: CASNLGSSGNQETQYF. DNA for the CDR3: TGTGCCAGCAACTTAGGATCCAGCGGCAACCAAGAGACCCAGTACTTC.

The chain employs TRBV7-9 and TRBJ1-2, with 7 bases fitting TRBD1. CDR3 length equals 16 residues. The J segment lost 2 bases and the V segment lost 6 bases, leaving 12 bases of the junction unmatched. CDR1 and CDR2 (germline): SEHNR, FQNEAQ (reference sequence). The chain's CDR3 is CASSLDDRVGNYGYTF. DNA for the CDR3: TGTGCCAGCAGTTTGGACGACAGGGTAGGCAACTATGGCTACACCTTC.

Ten or more counts support this clonotype. The rearrangement uses TRBV20-1 and TRBJ2-2; 9 nucleotides line up with TRBD2. Germline loops: CDR1 DFQATT, CDR2 SNEGSKA (reference sequence). This CDR3 contains 17 residues. With 1 base clipped from V and 3 bases from J, the junction kept 9 bases outside the gene matches. CDR3 coding DNA: TGCAGTGCTAGAGTTCAGGGATGGACTAGCGACACCGGGGAGCTGTTTTTT. This gives the protein CSARVQGWTSDTGELFF.

The rearrangement uses TRBV30 and TRBJ1-6; 7 positions agree with TRBD1. The germline V gene encodes CDR1 GTSNPN and CDR2 SVGIG (reference sequence). The V segment lost 5 bases and the J segment 6 bases; nucleotides outside the gene matches: 1. The CDR3 contains 12 residues. The CDR3 here is CAWDRVNSPLHF. The CDR3 nucleotides are TGTGCCTGGGACAGGGTTAATTCACCCCTCCACTTT.

This clonotype was counted many times. DNA for the CDR3: TGTGCCAGCAGTCCTCTGATTAACCCCGCCAAAAACATTCAGTACTTC. Amino acid sequence: CASSPLINPAKNIQYF. This chain connects TRBV28 to TRBJ2-4; D not certain. Deletions cut 5 bases from V and 1 base from J, with 15 bases between. The germline CDR1 and CDR2 sequences are MDHEN and SYDVKM. This CDR3 is built from 16 residues.

This clonotype has at least ten counts. The genes are TRBV20-1 and TRBJ2-2, with 8 bases identical to TRBD1. Trimming removed 2 bases from V and 3 bases from J; junction bases left unmatched: 5. This CDR3 is 15 amino acids long. Germline assignment: CDR1 DFQATT and CDR2 SNEGSKA (reference sequence). The CDR3 nucleotides are TGCAGTGCTAGATCTGGACAGGGAGACACCGGGGAGCTGTTTTTT. Translation gives CSARSGQGDTGELFF.

This clonotype was observed at least ten times. The chain recombines TRBV2 with TRBJ2-7; the D gene is possibly TRBD2 (5 bases). CDR3 length: 12 amino acids. The V end was cut by 8 bases, the J end by 7 bases, with 15 bases between. CDR1 and CDR2 (germline): SNHLY, FYNNEI. CDR3 sequence (DNA): TGTGCCAGCGCTCGGGATCTGGGGGAGCAGTACTTC. Translating gives CASARDLGEQYF.

The chain combines TRBV12-5 with TRBJ2-3, with 7 bases lining up with TRBD1. The J call is uncertain, as TRBJ1-5 better fits the DNA end. The CDR3 runs 13 residues. In germline, CDR1 is LGHNT, CDR2 FRNRAP. The CDR3 loop is CASGRDSTYTQHF. DNA of the CDR3: TGTGCTAGTGGTAGGGACAGTACGTATACGCAGCATTTT.

At least ten counts were recorded for this clonotype. The V gene is TRBV28, the J gene TRBJ2-2; possibly TRBD2 for D (7 bases). Germline loops: CDR1 MDHEN, CDR2 SYDVKM. The V end lost 8 bases, the J end lost 5 bases, and 15 bases lay between the germline ends. This CDR3 is 14 amino acids long. CDR3 sequence reads: CASGGALGTGELFF. The CDR3 bases are TGTGCCAGCGGGGGGGCCTTGGGGACCGGGGAGCTGTTTTTT.

This clonotype was counted at least ten times. The chain combines TRBV7-3 with TRBJ2-2, with unresolved D. CDR1 is SGHTA and CDR2 is FQGTGA in the germline V gene. This CDR3 is built from 12 residues. Between the trimmed V and J ends, which lost 5 bases and 7 bases, there was a span of 8 bases. The CDR3 DNA is TGTGCCAGCAGCACGCCCAACGGGGAGCTGTTTTTT. As protein: CASSTPNGELFF. Drawing the rest from reference TRBV7-3 and TRBJ2-2, the complete variable domain is GAGVSQTPSNKVTEKGKYVELRCDPISGHTALYWYRQSLGQGPEFLIYFQGTGAADDSGLPNDRFFAVRPEGSVSTLKIQRTERGDSAVYLCASSTPNGELFFGEGSRLTVL.

For this clonotype: A much larger clonotype is one base distant, so this may be a read error. The chain recombines TRBV7-9 with TRBJ1-1; D is unresolved. The CDR3 has 14 residues. The germline gives CDR1 SEHNR, CDR2 FQNEAQ (reference sequence). This CDR3 is CASILTSGITEAFF. CDR3 coding DNA: TGTGCCAGCATCTTAACAAGCGGGATCACTGAAGCTTTCTTT.

This chain uses TRBV6-1 with TRBJ1-1, with 9 bases identical to TRBD1. The CDR3 runs 19 residues. CDR1 and CDR2 from the germline V gene are MNHNS and SASEGT. Germline trimming cut 8 bases from V and 0 bases from J; bases unmatched to any gene: 19. The DNA for the CDR3 is TGTGCCAGCGACGATCCGATCATGACAGGGGGGTTGATGAACACTGAAGCTTTCTTT. Protein product: CASDDPIMTGGLMNTEAFF.

This clonotype was seen a handful of times. This chain uses TRBV6-1 with TRBJ2-6, with a tentative D call TRBD1 (5 bases). This CDR3 is built from 15 residues. Germline V gene data show CDR1 as MNHNS and CDR2 as SASEGT. The V end lost 6 bases, the J end lost 1 base, and 10 bases lay between the germline ends. The DNA for the CDR3 is TGTGCCAGCAGGGGGCCTGGTTCTGGGGCCAACGTCCTGACTTTC. Its translation is CASRGPGSGANVLTF.

This clonotype was counted between two and nine times. The chain carries TRBV18 and TRBJ2-2, with D perhaps matching TRBD2 (5 bases). The germline CDR1 and CDR2 sequences are KGHSH and LQKENI. The CDR3 extends over 12 amino acids. The V and J ends lost 6 bases and 5 bases respectively, with 7 bases between them. This chain's CDR3 is CASSTGTGELFF. As DNA, the CDR3 is TGTGCCAGCTCTACGGGGACCGGGGAGCTGTTTTTT. Drawing the rest from reference TRBV18 and TRBJ2-2, the complete variable domain is NAGVMQNPRHLVRRRGQEARLRCSPMKGHSHVYWYRQLPEEGLKFMVYLQKENIIDESGMPKERFSAEFPKEGPSILRIQQVVRGDSAAYFCASSTGTGELFFGEGSRLTVL.

This clonotype was seen many times. The chain is built from TRBV12-5 and TRBJ1-2, with no clear D. V shed 0 bases and J shed 1 base, with 12 bases lying between them. Germline lookup yields CDR1 LGHNT and CDR2 FRNRAP. The CDR3 runs 16 residues. CDR3 sequence: CASGLVNKAVNYGYTF. Written as DNA, the CDR3 is TGTGCTAGTGGTTTGGTAAACAAGGCGGTTAACTATGGCTACACCTTC.

The rearrangement uses TRBV5-1 and TRBJ2-4; TRBD1 is a possible D gene (6 bases). CDR1 SGHRS and CDR2 YFSETQ come from the germline V gene. The CDR3 runs 16 residues. Between the trimmed V and J ends, which lost 4 bases and 0 bases, there was a span of 14 bases. The CDR3 DNA reads as TGCGCCAGCAGCCCAGGGGAGAACTTAGCCAAAAACATTCAGTACTTC. This codes for CASSPGENLAKNIQYF.

The sample holds many counts of this clonotype. The chain links TRBV7-2 to TRBJ2-5; TRBD2 agrees at 11 bases. V lost 3 bases to trimming and J lost 1 base; unmatched junction nucleotides: 1. The CDR3 spans 15 residues. The germline V gene encodes CDR1 SGHTA and CDR2 FQGNSA. CDR3 amino acids: CASSFTSGGQETQYF. The CDR3 DNA reads as TGTGCCAGCAGCTTTACTAGCGGGGGCCAAGAGACCCAGTACTTC.

The CDR3 DNA sequence: TGTGCCAGCAGGGGACTAGCGGGAGGGACCCAGTACTTC. Encoded protein: CASRGLAGGTQYF. The chain uses TRBV12-3 or TRBV12-4 and TRBJ2-5; TRBD2 agrees at 15 bases. Trimming removed 6 bases from V and 7 bases from J; junction bases left unmatched: 0. The CDR3 is 13 amino acids.